This T cell receptor beta chain derives from a study of blood T cell repertoires in COVID-19. Study information: COVID-19 samples from acute and convalescent phases originated in the United States, Italy and Spain. PBMCs, B-cell-depleted T cells, or T cells provided the cDNA or gDNA that made up the material.

Original processing methods: Amplifying reference gene primers gave estimates of nucleated cell counts. Here immunoSEQ multiplex PCR was the method, and the copy in TCRdb shows in-frame clones only, minus some. D and trimming were read from the DNA, whereas the V and J calls and clone size are those reported in that table. The top ten clones hold more than 2% of a sample with about 210,000 clones, approximately 85% of them seen once. V lost 0 bases to trimming and J lost 6 bases, with 12 bases between them. Looked up from germline, CDR1 is SGDLS and CDR2 is YYNGEE. The CDR3 covers 14 residues. This sequence was found in a woman between 65 and 79 years old with COVID-19, enrolled during active disease. Sequences were obtained from peripheral blood. The chain uses TRBV9 and TRBJ1-1; D ambiguous. The CDR3, as DNA: TGTGCCAGCAGCGTAGCTCAGAATGCGGCTGAAGCTTTCTTT. Its translation: CASSVAQNAAEAFF.